These 5 T cell receptor beta chains originate from one sample sequenced in a study of T cell responses to AZD1222 COVID-19 vaccine. The table came from immunoSEQ multiplex PCR; TCRdb's copy has only in-frame clones and leaves some out. The sample has over 80,000 clones, about 89% seen once. The specimen comprised peripheral blood, sampled 28 days after the second AZD1222 dose. These receptors were taken from an adult who received the AZD1222 COVID-19 vaccine.

V is TRBV5-1 and J is TRBJ2-1; 8 nucleotides agree with TRBD1. The trim removed 2 bases at V and 3 bases at J, leaving 7 bases unmatched. This CDR3 contains 16 residues. Germline CDR1 SGHRS, CDR2 YFSETQ. CDR3 region: CASSLNPTGGYNEQFF. CDR3 in DNA: TGCGCCAGCAGCTTAAATCCCACAGGGGGCTACAATGAGCAGTTCTTC.

This sequence joins TRBV7-9 and TRBJ2-5; D remains ambiguous. Germline loops: CDR1 SEHNR, CDR2 FQNEAQ (reference sequence). The CDR3 is 13 residues long. Trimming stripped 4 bases from V and 0 bases from J, with 6 bases between. CDR3 coding DNA: TGTGCCAGCAGCTCCTATAACCAAGAGACCCAGTACTTC. This translates into CASSSYNQETQYF.

This rearrangement joins TRBV13 to TRBJ2-5; either TRBD1 or TRBD2 may fit D (5 bases each). Trimming pared 4 bases from V and 1 base from J, leaving 13 bases between. The CDR3 runs 15 residues. CDR1 PRHDT and CDR2 FYEKMQ come from the germline V gene (reference sequence). CDR3 sequence reads: CASSSDGAGQETQYF. CDR3 DNA: TGTGCCAGCAGCTCAGATGGGGCGGGCCAAGAGACCCAGTACTTC.

The chain recombines TRBV5-4 with TRBJ2-5; D unresolved. This CDR3 comprises 14 residues. The germline gives CDR1 SGHNT, CDR2 YYREEE (reference sequence). Between the trimmed V and J ends, which lost 4 bases and 5 bases, there was a span of 15 bases. The chain's CDR3 is CASSPFGPGETQYF. CDR3 nucleotide sequence: TGTGCCAGCAGCCCCTTCGGGCCTGGGGAGACCCAGTACTTC.

This chain joins TRBV18 and TRBJ1-5; no clear D gene. V gave up 3 bases and J gave up 7 bases, with 10 bases separating them. This CDR3 is 13 amino acids long. The germline CDR1 and CDR2 sequences are KGHSH and LQKENI. The CDR3 region has the DNA TGTGCCAGCTCACCTCTCTCTGGGCAGCCCCAGCATTTT. This gives the protein CASSPLSGQPQHF. The entire variable domain, with the rest obtained from reference TRBV18 and TRBJ1-5, is as follows: NAGVMQNPRHLVRRRGQEARLRCSPMKGHSHVYWYRQLPEEGLKFMVYLQKENIIDESGMPKERFSAEFPKEGPSILRIQQVVRGDSAAYFCASSPLSGQPQHFGDGTRLSIL.